This T cell receptor (beta chain) was recorded in a study of blood T cell repertoires in COVID-19. Study summary: Samples representing acute and convalescent COVID-19 were sourced from the United States, Italy and Spain. In each case, the material was cDNA or gDNA derived from T cells, B-cell-depleted T cells, or PBMCs.

Germline loops: CDR1 LNHDA, CDR2 SQIVND (reference sequence). V dropped 1 base and J dropped 7 bases, with 13 bases sitting between them. The CDR3 has 14 residues. Under the authors' procedure: Scientists estimated how many nucleated cells there were by amplifying reference gene primers. Here immunoSEQ multiplex PCR was the method, and the copy in TCRdb shows in-frame clones only, minus some. V and J calls and clone size follow that table, whereas D and trimming were derived from the DNA. This sample yields around 200,000 clones, of which about 86% are seen a single time; 6.2% belongs to the top ten.

The sequence was collected from a man in his sixties who had recovered from COVID-19. Sequencing was done on a sample of peripheral blood. This chain connects TRBV19 to TRBJ1-2; D is uncertain. The chain's CDR3 is CASSIATFNGGYTF. CDR3 in DNA: TGTGCCAGTAGTATAGCCACATTTAATGGTGGCTACACCTTC. Full variable domain (remainder filled in from reference TRBV19 and TRBJ1-2): DGGITQSPKYLFRKEGQNVTLSCEQNLNHDAMYWYRQDPGQGLRLIYYSQIVNDFQKGDIAEGYSVSREKKESFPLTVTSAQKNPTAFYLCASSIATFNGGYTFGSGTRLTVV.